These 26 T cell receptor beta chains share one sample of origin, sequenced in a study of metastatic and nonmetastatic thyroid tumors. Thyroid surgery had not been preceded by any treatment in any patient. TCRdb called clones again from the PCR reads with MiXCR. The sample has around 30,000 clones, roughly 13% seen once. Source material: blood. Source of these receptors: a female donor with papillary thyroid cancer or a benign thyroid nodule (not recorded which). Some clones in this sample may be carry-over from other donors' samples.

In this sample, this clone turned up a few times. The chain combines TRBV6-1 with TRBJ2-7; 9 bases are shared with TRBD1. V lost 5 bases to trimming and J lost 4 bases; unmatched junction nucleotides: 6. CDR3 length: 14 amino acids. The germline gives CDR1 MNHNS, CDR2 SASEGT. The CDR3 loop is CASSQDRGGYEQYF. The CDR3 coding sequence is TGTGCCAGCAGTCAGGACAGGGGCGGATACGAGCAGTACTTC.

This clone was seen more than once but under ten times. The chain has TRBV27 and TRBJ1-6, with D perhaps TRBD1 (5 bases). V was cut by 1 base and J by 2 bases, with 12 bases left in between. The CDR3 loop spans 17 amino acids. Germline V gene sequence: CDR1 MNHEY, CDR2 SMNVEV (reference sequence). The CDR3 DNA follows: TGTGCCAGCAGTTTATTAAGAGGGGCCGCCTATAATTCACCCCTCCACTTT. Amino acid sequence: CASSLLRGAAYNSPLHF.

This clone was seen many times. J is TRBJ2-1 and V is TRBV11-1, with TRBD2 matching 9 bases. Germline V lookup: CDR1 SGHAT, CDR2 FQDESV (reference sequence). The CDR3 totals 16 residues. With V trimmed by 3 bases and J by 3 bases, 6 bases remained unmatched. The CDR3 nucleotides are TGTGCCAGCAGCTTGATTCCTAGCGGGATCTACAATGAGCAGTTCTTC. Its protein product is CASSLIPSGIYNEQFF.

In this sample, this clone turned up many times. The chain employs TRBV5-5 and TRBJ1-1; unclear D gene. Germline CDR1 reads SGHKS; CDR2 reads YYEKEE (reference sequence). This CDR3 spans 13 amino acids. The V gene lost 3 bases and the J gene lost 4 bases, with 10 bases spanning the gap. In nucleotides, the CDR3 is TGTGCCAGCAGCTGGACCTTACTCACTGAAGCTTTCTTT. Residues: CASSWTLLTEAFF.

This clone was counted at least ten times. The CDR3 nucleotides read TGTGCCTGGGGTACGGGACCCTTGGAACAGCCCCAGCATTTT. It encodes CAWGTGPLEQPQHF. The chain uses TRBV30 and TRBJ1-5, with D possibly TRBD1 on 5 matching bases. Trimming shortened V by 5 bases and J by 7 bases, and 18 bases separated the two germline ends. This CDR3 has 14 residues. Germline values: CDR1 GTSNPN, CDR2 SVGIG (reference sequence).

Ten or more counts support this clone. The chain employs TRBV28 and TRBJ1-5, with 9 bases fitting TRBD1. Unmatched junction bases numbered 8, after V lost 6 bases and J lost 2 bases. The CDR3 spans 16 residues. Germline V gives CDR1 MDHEN, CDR2 SYDVKM. The CDR3 reads CASSAPTGGGNQPQHF. In DNA, the CDR3 is TGTGCCAGCAGCGCCCCAACAGGGGGCGGCAATCAGCCCCAGCATTTT. The entire variable domain, with the rest obtained from reference TRBV28 and TRBJ1-5, is as follows: DVKVTQSSRYLVKRTGEKVFLECVQDMDHENMFWYRQDPGLGLRLIYFSYDVKMKEKGDIPEGYSVSREKKERFSLILESASTNQTSMYLCASSAPTGGGNQPQHFGDGTRLSIL.

This clone appeared many times. The genes are TRBV5-5 and TRBJ1-4; TRBD1 agrees at 7 bases. Per germline, CDR1 SGHKS and CDR2 YYEKEE (reference sequence). Germline trimming cut 8 bases from V and 7 bases from J; bases unmatched to any gene: 5. The CDR3 consists of 12 residues. This CDR3 reads CASQGDGEKLFF. The CDR3 nucleotides read TGTGCCAGTCAGGGGGACGGTGAAAAACTGTTTTTT.

Concerning this clone: The junction shows a germline mismatch at one end, possibly a read error. This chain connects TRBV12-3 or TRBV12-4 to TRBJ2-7; a possible D gene is TRBD2 (6 bases). The length of the CDR3 is 13 residues. The CDR3 bases are TGTGCCAGCAGGCTTGGGGGGACCTACGCGCAGTACTTC. It specifies CASRLGGTYAQYF.

This clone was recorded at least ten times. As DNA, the CDR3 is TGTGCCAGCAGCTTAGCCCTTACTACAACGAACTATGGCTACACCTTC. It yields the protein CASSLALTTTNYGYTF. The V and J genes are TRBV5-5 and TRBJ1-2; D unclear. The CDR3 length is 16 residues. V was trimmed by 2 bases and J by 2 bases, leaving 16 bases between them. The germline gives CDR1 SGHKS, CDR2 YYEKEE (reference sequence).

This clone appeared many times. The chain carries TRBV9 and TRBJ2-5, with D tentatively TRBD1 (5 bases). With 0 bases removed from V and 4 bases from J, the gap between germline ends came to 10 bases. The CDR3 runs 14 residues. Germline V lookup: CDR1 SGDLS, CDR2 YYNGEE. Written as DNA, the CDR3 is TGTGCCAGCAGCGTAGGTCAGGGTGTAGAGACCCAGTACTTC. Amino acid sequence: CASSVGQGVETQYF.

This clone was picked up many times. The chain is built from TRBV2 and TRBJ1-4, with 7 bases aligning to TRBD1. CDR1 is SNHLY, CDR2 FYNNEI, per germline. This CDR3 comprises 15 residues. V shed 0 bases and J 8 bases; nucleotides not matched to a gene: 6. The CDR3 is CASSEATGWGEKLFF. In nucleotides, the CDR3 is TGTGCCAGCAGTGAAGCGACAGGGTGGGGCGAAAAACTGTTTTTT.

This clone was counted many times. This sequence joins TRBV6-1 and TRBJ1-2, with TRBD1 as a possible D gene (6 bases). The CDR3 consists of 14 residues. Germline assignment: CDR1 MNHNS and CDR2 SASEGT. The ends were cut back, 6 bases at V and 4 bases at J, with 15 bases in the middle. The CDR3 reads CASSHEGGGYGYTF. The CDR3 region has the DNA TGTGCCAGCAGCCACGAGGGGGGCGGCTATGGCTACACCTTC.

This clone was counted ten times or more. The chain has TRBV7-9 and TRBJ2-3; D possibly uses TRBD1 or TRBD2 (5 bases each). Germline-derived CDR1 and CDR2 are SEHNR and FQNEAQ (reference sequence). V was pared by 1 base and J by 2 bases, with 13 bases between. The CDR3 is made up of 16 amino acids. CDR3 DNA: TGTGCCAGCAGCTTAGTTCGGGGCCCGTACACAGATACGCAGTATTTT. This codes for CASSLVRGPYTDTQYF.

Many counts were recorded for this clone. V usage is TRBV12-5 and J usage is TRBJ2-5; 13 bases line up with TRBD2. The trim removed 4 bases at V and 2 bases at J, leaving 4 bases unmatched. CDR1 LGHNT and CDR2 FRNRAP come from the germline V gene. The CDR3 is 16 residues long. Written as DNA, the CDR3 is TGTGCTAGTGGTTCGGGACTAGCGGGACCTCAAGAGACCCAGTACTTC. The encoded protein is CASGSGLAGPQETQYF.

V and J are TRBV20-1 and TRBJ2-7, with D perhaps given as TRBD1 or TRBD2 (5 bases each). The germline CDR1 and CDR2 sequences are DFQATT and SNEGSKA (reference sequence). V lost 5 bases, J lost 7 bases, and 24 bases lay in between. The CDR3 length is 15 residues. The CDR3 here is CSARIPGTVLEEQYF. CDR3 DNA sequence: TGCAGTGCTCGGATTCCCGGGACGGTGCTTGAAGAGCAGTACTTC.

This chain uses TRBV4-2 with TRBJ2-1; D unclear. The V gene's germline CDR1 is LGHNA and CDR2 YNFKEQ. The CDR3 sequence is 16 residues long. Trimming left V 1 base short and J 1 base short, with 11 bases between. This CDR3 reads CASSQVMAVSYNEQFF. The DNA of the CDR3 is TGTGCCAGCAGCCAAGTCATGGCGGTTTCCTACAATGAGCAGTTCTTC.

This clone was detected ten times or more. The chain has TRBV7-2 and TRBJ2-7; 10 bases align to TRBD1. After removal of 0 bases from V and 7 bases from J, the junction contained 9 bases not matched to a gene. The germline V gene has CDR1 SGHTA and CDR2 FQGNSA. The CDR3 loop spans 16 amino acids. The CDR3 spells CASSLALGQGTREQYF. The DNA of the CDR3 is TGTGCCAGCAGCTTAGCGCTGGGACAGGGGACAAGGGAGCAGTACTTC.

This clone has at least ten counts. The gene calls are TRBV6-1 and TRBJ2-5; tentatively, D is TRBD1 (6 bases). The germline CDR1 and CDR2 sequences are MNHNS and SASEGT. The V and J ends lost 6 bases and 7 bases respectively, with 18 bases between them. The CDR3 covers 14 residues. CDR3 region: CASRDGQPVRTQYF. CDR3 coding DNA: TGTGCCAGCAGGGATGGACAGCCCGTCAGGACCCAGTACTTC.

V is TRBV13 and J is TRBJ2-2; D unclear. The CDR3 sequence is 15 residues long. Germline values: CDR1 PRHDT, CDR2 FYEKMQ (reference sequence). Trimming removed 2 bases from V and 4 bases from J, with 11 bases in between. CDR3: CASSLKPFSTGELFF. The CDR3 DNA reads TGTGCCAGCAGCTTAAAGCCATTCTCCACCGGGGAGCTGTTTTTT.

Many counts were recorded for this clone. The rearrangement links TRBV7-9 to TRBJ2-3; tentatively, D is TRBD1 (7 bases). Germline V gene lookup returns CDR1 SEHNR and CDR2 FQNEAQ (reference sequence). Trimming cost V 7 bases and J 1 base, with 18 bases left between them. The CDR3 is 16 amino acids. The CDR3, as DNA: TGTGCCAGCACCACCCCAGGGGGGCGCGGCACAGATACGCAGTATTTT. This sequence encodes CASTTPGGRGTDTQYF.

The table lists this clone with many counts. CDR3 in amino acids: CASSSPLGDSPYEQYF. Written as DNA, the CDR3 is TGTGCCAGCAGTTCCCCCCTAGGTGACAGTCCCTACGAGCAGTACTTC. The chain combines TRBV12-3 or TRBV12-4 with TRBJ2-7, with D perhaps TRBD1 (5 bases). Trimming removed 4 bases at V and 2 bases at J, with 18 bases between. CDR3 length equals 16 residues.

The CDR3 DNA follows: TGCAGTGCTAAACAAACGGGGTATTCACCCCTCCACTTT. Protein sequence: CSAKQTGYSPLHF. The rearrangement joins TRBV20-1 to TRBJ1-6; unclear D gene. There are 13 residues in the CDR3. V shed 4 bases and J shed 8 bases, with 12 bases lying between them. Germline V gene sequence: CDR1 DFQATT, CDR2 SNEGSKA (reference sequence).

This clone was counted many times. V gene TRBV28 combines with J gene TRBJ2-7, with 7 bases identical to TRBD1. The CDR3 has 13 residues. V lost 8 bases and J lost 0; bases outside the gene matches: 4. Germline lookup yields CDR1 MDHEN and CDR2 SYDVKM. The chain's CDR3 is CASVTGASYEQYF. The CDR3, as DNA: TGTGCCAGCGTCACAGGGGCCTCCTACGAGCAGTACTTC.

As for this clone: Given a much more abundant clone one base away, this may be a read error. The CDR3 sequence: CASSNHLGGRQPQHF. In DNA form, the CDR3 reads TGTGCCAGCAGTAACCATTTGGGGGGCCGGCAGCCCCAGCATTTT. V and J are TRBV2 and TRBJ1-5; tentative D call: TRBD1 (6 bases). CDR1 and CDR2 from the germline V gene are SNHLY and FYNNEI. The V end was cut by 5 bases, the J end by 7 bases, with 18 bases between. The CDR3 length is 15 residues.

In its sample, this clone was seen many times. CDR3 in amino acids: CAWSRRGDTEAFF. The CDR3 DNA reads as TGTGCCTGGAGTCGACGGGGGGACACTGAAGCTTTCTTT. The V gene is TRBV30, the J gene TRBJ1-1; maybe TRBD1 (5 bases). V dropped 2 bases and J dropped 3 bases, with 10 bases sitting between them. Per the germline V gene, CDR1 is GTSNPN and CDR2 is SVGIG (reference sequence). The CDR3 is 13 residues long. Supplemented by reference TRBV30 and TRBJ1-1, the full variable domain reads SQTIHQWPATLVQPVGSPLSLECTVEGTSNPNLYWYRQAAGRGLQLLFYSVGIGQISSEVPQNLSASRPQDRQFILSSKKLLLSDSGFYLCAWSRRGDTEAFFGQGTRLTVV.

Many counts were recorded for this clone. This sequence joins TRBV7-8 and TRBJ2-7, with 12 bases aligning to TRBD2. Germline-derived CDR1 and CDR2 are SGHVS and FQNEAQ. Trimming at V came to 5 bases and at J to 1 base, leaving 6 bases not matched to a gene. This CDR3 comprises 16 residues. This CDR3 reads CASSHQGLAGSYEQYF. Here the CDR3 DNA reads TGTGCCAGCAGCCACCAGGGACTAGCGGGTTCCTACGAGCAGTACTTC.